This T cell receptor beta chain was identified during a study of T-cell memory formation after mild COVID-19. Worth noting for this clonotype: Its antigen is undetermined.

The CDR3 runs to 19 residues. Trimming stripped 0 bases from V and 0 bases from J, with 18 bases between. CDR1 LGHNA and CDR2 YSLEER come from the germline V gene. Points from the study as a whole: Among clones contracting day 15 to 85, CD4/CD8 was balanced, whereas later expanders leaned CD4+.

MiXCR, applied by TCRdb to the 5' RACE reads, yields one record per CDR3 protein. The sample lists 150,000 to 200,000 distinct CDR3 sequences, over 20% occurring once. J is TRBJ2-4 and V is TRBV4-3; D not certain. The clonotype was recovered from an adult woman who had mild COVID-19 (a few samples of this study predate the infection). Cell type and time point are not known. The sequenced sample consisted of PBMCs or a T cell subset sorted from them (not recorded which). CDR3 loop: CASSQDLVRQEPAKNIQYF. CDR3 DNA sequence: TGCGCCAGCAGCCAAGATTTAGTCCGGCAGGAGCCAGCCAAAAACATTCAGTACTTC.